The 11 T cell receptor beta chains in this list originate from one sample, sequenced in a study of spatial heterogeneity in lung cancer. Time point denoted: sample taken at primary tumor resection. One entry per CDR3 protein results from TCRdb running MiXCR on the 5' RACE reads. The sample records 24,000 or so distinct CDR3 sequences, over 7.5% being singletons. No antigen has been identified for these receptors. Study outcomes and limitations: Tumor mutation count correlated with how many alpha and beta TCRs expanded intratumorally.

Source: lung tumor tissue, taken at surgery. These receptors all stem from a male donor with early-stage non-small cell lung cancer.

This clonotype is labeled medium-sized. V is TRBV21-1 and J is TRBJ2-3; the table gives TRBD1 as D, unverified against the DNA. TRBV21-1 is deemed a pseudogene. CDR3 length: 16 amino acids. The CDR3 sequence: CASRTGTDVSTDTQYF. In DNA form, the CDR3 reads TGTGCCAGCAGGACCGGGACGGACGTTAGCACAGATACGCAGTATTTT.

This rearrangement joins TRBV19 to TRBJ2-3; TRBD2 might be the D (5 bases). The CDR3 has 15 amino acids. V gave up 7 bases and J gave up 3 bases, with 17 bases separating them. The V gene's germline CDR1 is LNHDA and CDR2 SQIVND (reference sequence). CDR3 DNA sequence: TGTGCCAGTACCCTCGGGGTCTCCCTAACAGATACGCAGTATTTT. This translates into CASTLGVSLTDTQYF.

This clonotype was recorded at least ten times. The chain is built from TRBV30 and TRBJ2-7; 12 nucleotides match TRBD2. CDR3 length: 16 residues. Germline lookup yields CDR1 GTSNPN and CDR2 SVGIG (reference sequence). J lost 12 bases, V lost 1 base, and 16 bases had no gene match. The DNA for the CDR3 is TGTGCCTGGAGTGGCCATCCTAGCGGGGGGGCCGGTTCTCGGTACTTC. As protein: CAWSGHPSGGAGSRYF.

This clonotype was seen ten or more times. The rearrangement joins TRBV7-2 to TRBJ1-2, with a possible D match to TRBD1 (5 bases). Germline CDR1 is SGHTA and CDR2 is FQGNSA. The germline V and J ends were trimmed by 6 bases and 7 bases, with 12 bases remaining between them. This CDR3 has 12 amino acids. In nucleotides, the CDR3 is TGTGCCAGCAGTTTGACAGACTCTGGCTACACCTTC. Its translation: CASSLTDSGYTF.

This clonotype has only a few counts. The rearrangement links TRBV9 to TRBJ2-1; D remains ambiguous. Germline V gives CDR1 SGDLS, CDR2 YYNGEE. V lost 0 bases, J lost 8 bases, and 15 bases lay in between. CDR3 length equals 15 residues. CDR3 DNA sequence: TGTGCCAGCAGCGTAGGAGCCCCACTTCTAGATGAGCAGTTCTTC. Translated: CASSVGAPLLDEQFF.

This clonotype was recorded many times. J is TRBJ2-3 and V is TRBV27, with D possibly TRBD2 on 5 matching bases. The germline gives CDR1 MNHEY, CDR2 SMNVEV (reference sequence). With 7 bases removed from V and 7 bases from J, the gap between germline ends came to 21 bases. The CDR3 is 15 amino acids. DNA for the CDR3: TGTGCCAGCACCCCTTCGGGGTTTAGACGCTATACGCAGTATTTT. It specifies CASTPSGFRRYTQYF.

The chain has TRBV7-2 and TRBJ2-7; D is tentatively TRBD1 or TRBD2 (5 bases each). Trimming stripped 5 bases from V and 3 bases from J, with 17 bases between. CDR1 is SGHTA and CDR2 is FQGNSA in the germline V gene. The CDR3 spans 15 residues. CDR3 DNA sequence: TGTGCCAGCAGCCGGACCTCCGGGACGGACTACGAGCAGTACTTC. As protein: CASSRTSGTDYEQYF.

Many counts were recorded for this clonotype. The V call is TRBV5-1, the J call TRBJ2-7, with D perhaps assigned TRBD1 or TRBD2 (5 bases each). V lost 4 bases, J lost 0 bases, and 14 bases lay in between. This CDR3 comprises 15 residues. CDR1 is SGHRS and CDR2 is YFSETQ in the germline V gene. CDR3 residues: CASSTGPSSSYEQYF. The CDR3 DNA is TGCGCCAGCAGCACGGGACCTTCGAGCTCCTACGAGCAGTACTTC.

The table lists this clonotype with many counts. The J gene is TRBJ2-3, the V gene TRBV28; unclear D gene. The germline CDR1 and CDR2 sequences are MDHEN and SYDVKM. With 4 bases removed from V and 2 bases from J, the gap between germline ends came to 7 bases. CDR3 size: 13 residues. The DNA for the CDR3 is TGTGCCAGCAGTTCAACCAACACAGATACGCAGTATTTT. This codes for CASSSTNTDTQYF.

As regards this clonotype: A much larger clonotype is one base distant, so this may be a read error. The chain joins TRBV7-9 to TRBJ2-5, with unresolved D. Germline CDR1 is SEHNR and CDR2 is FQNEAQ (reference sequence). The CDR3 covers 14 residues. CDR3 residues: CASSHLGIQVTQYF. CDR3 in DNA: TGTGCCAGCAGCCATCTAGGAATCCAAGTGACCCAGTACTTC.

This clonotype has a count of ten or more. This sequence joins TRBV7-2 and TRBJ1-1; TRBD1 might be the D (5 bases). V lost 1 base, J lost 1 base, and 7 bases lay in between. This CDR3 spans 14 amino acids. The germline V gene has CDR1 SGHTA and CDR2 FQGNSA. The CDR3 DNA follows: TGTGCCAGCAGCTTAGAGGGGTCGAACACTGAAGCTTTCTTT. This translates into CASSLEGSNTEAFF.